This TCR beta chain derives from a study of cytomegalovirus exposure and HLA in healthy donors (dated by TCRdb to about 2017). Study-wide context: According to an earlier analysis of 587 of the donors, 150 million to 200 million T cells yielded 117 million unique TCR beta sequences and approximately 300 Gb of sequence data. Around 320 gigabases of sequencing data and tens of millions of unique TCR sequences were included in an early release covering 550 to 800 HLA-typed donors. The genetic ancestry cluster associated with self-reported Caucasian donors included 81% of the approximately 410 genotyped donors. The study aimed to test whether signatures of past pathogen exposure could be identified by cataloging public T cell receptors. The study used immunosequencing to profile the T cell repertoires of more than 650 subjects and linked those repertoires to cytomegalovirus serostatus. In addition to the first cohort of roughly 670 subjects, a separate validation cohort of 120 different subjects was used. To predict cytomegalovirus infection status, the study brought together high-throughput TCR immunosequencing, statistical association of individual TCRs with disease status, and machine learning. In a later analysis, previously published TCR beta repertoires from more than 500 donors were re-analyzed and high-resolution HLA genotyping was added so that TCR occurrence patterns could be studied. In the later analysis, no new phenotypic data were used to find candidate immune exposures; instead, reliance was placed on TCR beta sequences and their occurrence across donors. An earlier analysis of around 540 of the donors applied high-throughput TCR beta sequencing to assess whether each TCR beta V gene segment acted as functional or pseudogenic. Donor age, sex, ethnicity and CMV serostatus were compiled together with the repertoire data. Genome-wide SNP genotypes for about 55% of the 666 donors were used in a later genetic analysis, which treated that subset as a discovery cohort. All discovery cohort repertoires had been generated on a single sequencing platform. Class I and class II HLA loci were covered by the typing at four-digit resolution. Typing coverage differed by locus: A, B, C, DRB1 and DQB1 were typed in roughly 620-640 donors, DQA1 in 522, DPA1 in some 570, and DPB1 in 472. Roughly five DR-DQ haplotypes were handled as single units for association and clustering, since linkage in the cohort was strong. Among almost 400 genotyped donors of the cohort, an average of approximately 230,000 unique TCR beta nucleotide sequences were sequenced per donor, around 20% of them non-productive. What the authors observed across the whole study: An association between a missense DCLRE1C variant and V-gene and J-gene trimming of TCR beta chains was found in a later genetic analysis and replicated in an independent cohort. The only immune exposure information available for the cohort was CMV serostatus. In a later analysis, HLA-associated TCR beta chains were found to be more clonally expanded and to have lower generation probabilities than equally common non-associated chains. The authors suggested that the approach could potentially be generalized to other disease states and immunological phenotypes. Because HLA typing was unavailable for some donors at each locus, only the typed subset was used in association tests. According to a later genetic analysis, donors in an Asian-associated ancestry cluster had fewer N-insertions in productive TCRs than the approximately 630-donor mean. A further reported finding was that TCR beta sequences accurately predicted the HLA-A and HLA-B alleles for most subjects in the first cohort. In a later analysis, the rate of TCR association differed among HLA loci, with DRB1 alleles having the most associated TCRs and HLA-C alleles having the fewest. Because the 87-base-pair reads could not distinguish some IMGT-functional V segments, including TRBV6-2 and TRBV6-3, those segments were excluded. While some public TCRs were present in many individuals, most TCR sequences turned up only very rarely across donors. An earlier analysis of approximately 530 of the donors showed that most TCR beta V segments appeared in productive rearrangements either about 90% or about 30% of the time, which broadly matched IMGT annotations. Several of the top co-occurrence clusters appeared to be linked to parvovirus B19, influenza, CMV and Epstein-Barr virus, according to a later analysis. Strong co-occurrence of HLA alleles, especially DR and DQ, made assigning TCR associations to individual alleles difficult. The classifier was reported to diagnose cytomegalovirus status with high specificity and sensitivity in both the original cohort and the validation cohort. A group of highly shared sequence variants was considered likely to be a technical artifact of the sequencing pipeline. Because counts were too low, roughly 18 rarely observed V segments, including chromosome 9 orphons, were left out of the earlier analysis of about 620 of the donors. In this cohort, only TCR beta chains were sequenced, and detectable features were limited by the absence of alpha or paired-chain data. Presence/absence analyses assumed roughly uniform sequencing depth across donors, an assumption that may not hold. Most CMV-associated TCR beta chains appeared to be HLA-restricted in a later analysis, and the HLA associations seemed to be driven largely by CMV exposure. A later analysis associated 16,951 TCR beta sequences with specific HLA alleles at a false discovery rate of 0.05. A few of the identified cytomegalovirus-associated TCR beta chains were confirmed in vitro to be specific for cytomegalovirus antigens. The study listed 164 TCR beta chains as associated with cytomegalovirus. Linkage disequilibrium might explain the correlated functional status among segregating V segments, but an unknown experimental factor could not be excluded.

The CDR3 starts with the cysteine, ends with the phenylalanine, and has 13 residues. The entry retains the CDR3 DNA only, 39 bases that are in frame from base 1. CDR1 and CDR2 are read off the germline V gene (reference sequence) as SEHNR and FQNEAQ. The germline ends are 9 bases apart after V is trimmed by 4 bases and J by 2 bases. The method was the immunoSEQ multiplex PCR assay. A mixture of 60 forward primers for TCR Vbeta segments and 13 reverse primers for TCR Jbeta segments was used in the multiplex PCR. A multiplex PCR assay on genomic DNA amplified the CDR3 region of rearranged TCR beta genes. Amplified TCR beta libraries were sequenced as 87-base-pair reads on the Illumina HiSeq System. In the authors' own workflow: A later analysis counted about 80 million unique TCR beta chains across the 666 repertoires, and 10 million to 11 million of these chains were shared by at least two donors. A nearest-neighbor algorithm error-corrected the raw reads and collapsed the reads into unique sequences, merging closely related sequences to remove PCR and sequencing errors. Alignment of CDR3 sequences to IMGT reference sequences was used to assign V, D and J gene segments. For a sequence to be retained, a match of at least six nucleotides to both a V gene segment and a J gene segment was required. A rearrangement was called productive if the CDR3 had no stop codons and remained in frame with V and J, and every other rearrangement was called non-productive. CDR3 was defined by IMGT convention, running from the second conserved V-encoded cysteine to the conserved J-encoded phenylalanine. The earlier analysis of roughly 590 of the donors excluded sequences that lacked an unambiguous match to a single V gene segment. An earlier analysis of 450 to 650 of the donors called V segments functional above 56.7% productive rearrangements and segregating when the between-donor standard deviation exceeded 5%. To diagnose cytomegalovirus status from the catalog of TCR beta chain sequences, a statistical classification framework was built. In a later analysis, V and J genes were assigned by comparing TCR nucleotide sequences against IMGT/GENE-DB human TR gene sequences. In a later analysis, CDR3 sequences and most-parsimonious VDJ recombination scenarios were assigned using the TCRdist pipeline. In a later analysis, every TCR beta chain was defined by the combination of its CDR3 amino acid sequence and its V-gene family, and reads without a unique V-gene family were dropped. As a way to deal with suspected cross-contamination and a sequencing artifact, a later analysis dropped roughly 620 nucleotide sequences that were highly shared and had low generation probability. A later analysis calculated a clonal expansion index for each public chain from normalized within-repertoire ranks of inferred template counts. In a later analysis, generation probabilities were computed using a VDJ recombination model fitted to out-of-frame rearrangements, and the results were checked against IGoR. Hypergeometric tests were used in a later analysis to score TCR-TCR, TCR-HLA and TCR-CMV co-occurrence, with a repertoire-size bias correction applied to the TCR pairs. In a later analysis, false discovery rates were estimated by permuting HLA or CMV assignments 20 times. A later analysis grouped co-occurring TCRs with DBSCAN, adding TCRdist sequence similarity when clustering within HLA-allele-positive subsets. Co-occurrence clustering excluded repertoires with fewer than 30,000 or more than 120,000 public chains, plus five with anomalous nucleotide sharing. This immuneACCESS table, as held by TCRdb, lists in-frame sequences with V and J called but not all clones. Of the missing ones, under half trace to an unresolved V gene in checked studies; the others have no known cause. From that table come the V and J calls and clone size; the DNA was used to work out D and trimming. This sample lists about 140,000 clones; approximately 84% were detected once. Of the sample, more than 1.5% is held by the ten largest clones.

The cohort consisted of 600 to 750 healthy bone marrow donors. All cohort members were sampled while nominally healthy, although unrecorded immune exposures were likely present. The donor was CMV seronegative and belonged to the group of several hundred seronegative cohort members. A peripheral blood sample was provided by each donor, and peripheral blood mononuclear cells were used for TCR beta sequencing. Genomic DNA extraction from the blood cell samples was performed with the Qiagen DNeasy Blood Extraction Kit. A word on this clone: What antigen it recognizes has not been identified. No clone much larger than this one lies a single base away; base qualities are absent.

The TCR was taken from a woman in her 40s in good health and CMV-seronegative. The sequenced sample consisted of PBMCs. The receptor chain draws on TRBV7-9 and TRBJ2-7; TRBD1 is a weak D gene call, 5 bases matching. The CDR3 reads as follows: CASSSTVTYEQYF. DNA sequence: TGTGCCAGCAGCTCGACAGTTACCTACGAGCAGTACTTC.